The entry below gives a single T cell receptor (beta chain) sequence along with its context. The data belong to a study of blood T cell repertoires in COVID-19. In the study overall: COVID-19 samples, acute and convalescent, were from the United States, Italy and Spain. T cells, B-cell-depleted T cells, or PBMCs supplied cDNA or gDNA.

CDR1 MNHEY and CDR2 SVGAGI come from the germline V gene. V was clipped by 6 bases and J by 3 bases, with 11 bases between them. The CDR3 consists of 13 residues. In the study's own analysis: The authors estimated nucleated cell counts from reference gene primer amplification. The protocol was immunoSEQ multiplex PCR, while the TCRdb copy is restricted to in-frame clones and leaves out a portion. V and J calls and clone size are given by that table; D and trimming were obtained from the DNA. Of tens of thousands of clones in the sample, roughly 85% are singletons; the top ten hold 1.4%. V and J are TRBV6-5 and TRBJ1-2; D is possibly TRBD1 (5 bases). The receptor was derived from a woman aged 60-75 years with acute or convalescent COVID-19. Sequencing was done on a sample of peripheral blood. In DNA form, the CDR3 reads TGTGCCAGCAGCCAGGGAAAGGACTATGGCTACACCTTC. The encoded protein is CASSQGKDYGYTF.